This is a list of T cell receptor beta chains from one sample in a study of CD8 T cells in Susac syndrome. MiXCR was run by TCRdb on the immunoSEQ multiplex PCR reads, yielding one entry per CDR3 protein. The data contain approximately 180,000 distinct CDR3 sequences, approximately 96% of them singletons. The sample taken for sequencing was CD4+ T cells from PBMCs. Receptor source: a human donor with multiple sclerosis. Each CDR3 is given with its conserved first and last residue. For some rows the clone size is stated as once, few or many, or as a class when expanded; others skip it.

TRBV28 | . | CASSPRGLHRVDQPQHF
TRBV14 | . | CASSQDSGTGGLEQFF
TRBV2 | . | CASSLDRTLYEQYF
TRBV9 | . | CAGTSGGYEQYF
TRBV20-1 | once | CSATGSEQYF
TRBV7-2 | . | CASSSYTANVLTF
TRBV7-8 | . | CASSFPGRGNIQYF
TRBV5-1 | . | CASSLGPYRGKENYEQYF
TRBV29-1 | . | CSVEFSAKYGYTF
TRBV2 | once | CASSEDAYNEQFF
TRBV29-1 | few | CSVAGNIFSYEQYF
TRBV3-1 | . | CASSPADSLRYEQYF
TRBV12-3/TRBV12-4 | . | CASSFGGGGSEQFF
TRBV29-1 | once | CSARQGTSTGELFF
TRBV5-4 | . | CASSFPGLAQETQYF
TRBV29-1 | . | CSGETRGDTQYF
TRBV7-2 | once | CASSASRGLAGTDTQYF
TRBV30 | . | CAWSRDRLYGYTF
TRBV29-1 | . | CSAQSGTGWQETQYF
TRBV18 | . | CASSLDGTDTQYF
TRBV13 | . | CASSLGRSLYEQYF
TRBV30 | . | CAWAVGGQAQETQYF
TRBV25-1 | . | CASSARLAGGFSSYNEQFF
TRBV20-1 | . | CSASLPGTEAFF
TRBV6-2/TRBV6-3 | . | CASSNGQTTEAFF
TRBV18 | . | CASSPADSNNSPLHF
TRBV14 | . | CASRKQGDNEKLFF
TRBV11-2 | . | CASSLVRDYVGIRGNYGYTF
TRBV27 | . | CASTFSGGANTQYF
TRBV30 | . | CAWSVRGRLGQPQHF
TRBV20-1 | . | CSARGDRLSPLHF
TRBV29-1 | . | CSVYRGSGNTIYF
TRBV28 | few | CASSSNTGELFF
TRBV5-1 | . | CASSLGATNEKLFF
TRBV30 | . | CAWSRGEPYEQYF
TRBV28 | . | CASKGQGAYQETQYF
TRBV7-9 | . | CASSPSENYGYTF